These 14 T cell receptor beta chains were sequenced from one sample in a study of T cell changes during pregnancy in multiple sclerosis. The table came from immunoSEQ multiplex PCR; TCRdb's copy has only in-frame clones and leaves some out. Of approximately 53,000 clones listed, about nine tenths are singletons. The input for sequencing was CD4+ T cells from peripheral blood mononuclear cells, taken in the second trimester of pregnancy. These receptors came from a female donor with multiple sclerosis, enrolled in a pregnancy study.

The CDR3 here is CASSSTSGGYYNEQFF. The CDR3 coding sequence is TGTGCCAGCAGCTCCACTAGCGGGGGGTACTACAATGAGCAGTTCTTC. The chain links TRBV7-3 to TRBJ2-1; TRBD2 matches at 12 bases. Per the germline V gene, CDR1 is SGHTA and CDR2 is FQGTGA. The V segment lost 4 bases and the J segment 3 bases; nucleotides outside the gene matches: 4. CDR3 length equals 16 residues.

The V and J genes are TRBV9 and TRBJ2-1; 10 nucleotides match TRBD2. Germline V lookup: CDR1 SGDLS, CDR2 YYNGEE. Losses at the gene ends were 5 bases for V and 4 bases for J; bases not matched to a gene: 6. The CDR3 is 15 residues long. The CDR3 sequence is CASSYGLAEYNEQFF. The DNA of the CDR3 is TGTGCCAGCAGTTACGGACTAGCGGAGTACAATGAGCAGTTCTTC.

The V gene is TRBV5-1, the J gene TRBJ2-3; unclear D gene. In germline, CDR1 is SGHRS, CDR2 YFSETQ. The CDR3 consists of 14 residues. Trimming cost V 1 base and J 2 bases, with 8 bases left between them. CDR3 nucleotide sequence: TGCGCCAGCAGCTTGTATACACCCACAGATACGCAGTATTTT. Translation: CASSLYTPTDTQYF. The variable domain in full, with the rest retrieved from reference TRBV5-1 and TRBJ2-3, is KAGVTQTPRYLIKTRGQQVTLSCSPISGHRSVSWYQQTPGQGLQFLFEYFSETQRNKGNFPGRFSGRQFSNSRSEMNVSTLELGDSALYLCASSLYTPTDTQYFGPGTRLTVL.

Here the CDR3 DNA reads TGTGCCAGCAGTTTCAAGGGACTAGGTAGCGGGGAGCTGTTTTTT. This encodes CASSFKGLGSGELFF. The rearrangement uses TRBV27 and TRBJ2-2, with 8 bases matching TRBD2. Germline CDR1 and CDR2: MNHEY and SMNVEV (reference sequence). The CDR3 runs to 15 residues. V lost 3 bases and J lost 7; bases outside the gene matches: 7.

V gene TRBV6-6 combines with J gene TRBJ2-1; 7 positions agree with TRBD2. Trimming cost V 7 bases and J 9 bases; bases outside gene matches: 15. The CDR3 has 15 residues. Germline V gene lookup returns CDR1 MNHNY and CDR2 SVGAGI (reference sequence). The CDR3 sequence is CASTQTGLVGSEQFF. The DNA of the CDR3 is TGTGCCAGCACACAAACCGGACTAGTCGGGAGTGAGCAGTTCTTC.

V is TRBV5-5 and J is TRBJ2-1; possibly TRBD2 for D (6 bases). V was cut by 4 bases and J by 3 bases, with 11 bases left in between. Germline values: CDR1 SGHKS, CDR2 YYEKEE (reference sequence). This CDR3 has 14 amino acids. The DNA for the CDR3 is TGTGCCAGCAGCCCTCCGGGACTCTACAATGAGCAGTTCTTC. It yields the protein CASSPPGLYNEQFF. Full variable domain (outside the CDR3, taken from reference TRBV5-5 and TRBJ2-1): DAGVTQSPTHLIKTRGQQVTLRCSPISGHKSVSWYQQVLGQGPQFIFQYYEKEERGRGNFPDRFSARQFPNYSSELNVNALLLGDSALYLCASSPPGLYNEQFFGPGTRLTVL.

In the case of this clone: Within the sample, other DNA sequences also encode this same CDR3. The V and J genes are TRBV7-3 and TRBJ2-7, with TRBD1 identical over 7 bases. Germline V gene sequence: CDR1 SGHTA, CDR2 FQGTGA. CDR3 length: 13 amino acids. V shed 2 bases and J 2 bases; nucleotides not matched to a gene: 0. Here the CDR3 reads CASSLDRAYEQYF. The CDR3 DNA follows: TGTGCCAGCAGCTTAGACAGGGCCTACGAGCAGTACTTC.

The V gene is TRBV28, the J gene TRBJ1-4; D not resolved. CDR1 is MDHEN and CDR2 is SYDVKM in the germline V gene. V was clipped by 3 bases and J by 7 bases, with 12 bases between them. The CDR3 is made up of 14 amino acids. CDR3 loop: CASSLGGEVEKLFF. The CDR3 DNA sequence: TGTGCCAGCAGTTTGGGAGGTGAAGTTGAAAAACTGTTTTTT.

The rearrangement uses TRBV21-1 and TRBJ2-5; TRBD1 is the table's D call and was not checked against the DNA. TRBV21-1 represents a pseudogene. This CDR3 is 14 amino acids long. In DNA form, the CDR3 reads TGTGCCTCTCGGACAGGGGTTTGTCGGGAGACCCAGTACTTC. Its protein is CASRTGVCRETQYF.

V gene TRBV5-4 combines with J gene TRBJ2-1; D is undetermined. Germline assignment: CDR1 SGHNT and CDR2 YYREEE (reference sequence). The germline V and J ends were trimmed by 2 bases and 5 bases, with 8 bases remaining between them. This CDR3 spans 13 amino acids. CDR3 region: CASSLRRDNEQFF. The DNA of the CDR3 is TGTGCCAGCAGCTTAAGGAGAGACAATGAGCAGTTCTTC.

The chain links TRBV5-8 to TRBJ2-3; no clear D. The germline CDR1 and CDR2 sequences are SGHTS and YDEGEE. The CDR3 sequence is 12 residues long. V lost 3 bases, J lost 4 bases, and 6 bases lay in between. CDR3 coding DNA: TGTGCCAGCAGCTCCCGTCCAGATACGCAGTATTTT. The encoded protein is CASSSRPDTQYF.

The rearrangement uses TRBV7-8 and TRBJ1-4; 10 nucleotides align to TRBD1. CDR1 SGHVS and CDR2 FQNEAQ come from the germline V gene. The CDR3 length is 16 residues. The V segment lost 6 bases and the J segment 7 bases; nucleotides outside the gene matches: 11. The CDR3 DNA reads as TGTGCCAGCAGACCCAGGACTAGGACAGGGGGTGAAAAACTGTTTTTT. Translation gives CASRPRTRTGGEKLFF.

The CDR3 DNA reads TGTGCCAGCAGCGAGCTGGGCCAGGGGGTCGCTGAAGCTTTCTTT. It encodes CASSELGQGVAEAFF. V is TRBV9 and J is TRBJ1-1; 7 bases are shared with TRBD1. Germline CDR1 reads SGDLS; CDR2 reads YYNGEE. J lost 6 bases, V lost 3 bases, and 11 bases had no gene match. This CDR3 has 15 amino acids.

As DNA, the CDR3 is TGTGCCAGCAGAGCTAACAGGGCTGGTGAGACCCAGTACTTC. Its translation: CASRANRAGETQYF. This rearrangement joins TRBV2 to TRBJ2-5; perhaps TRBD1 as D (6 bases). There are 14 residues in the CDR3. Trimming pared 6 bases from V and 5 bases from J, leaving 16 bases between. CDR1 and CDR2 (germline): SNHLY, FYNNEI.